This is a list of T cell receptor beta chains from one sample in a study of identical twins. Each CDR3 protein is one row after TCRdb ran MiXCR on the 5' RACE reads. Among 1.5 million to 2 million distinct CDR3 sequences listed, roughly a third were seen once. The sequenced material came from cord blood. Every receptor here comes from a newborn girl in good health. Both conserved end residues are part of each CDR3. The order of the fields is clone size, D gene, J gene, V gene, CDR3 DNA, CDR3 protein. D genes are given only for firm matches. Part of the rows lack a size; the others show once, few, many or a class for expanded clones.

clone_size: many; d_call: NA; j_call: TRBJ2-7; v_call: TRBV3-1; cdr3_nt: TGTGCCAGCAGCCAAGATCTTTCGGCGGCGGATTCCTACGAGCAGTACTTC; cdr3_aa: CASSQDLSAADSYEQYF
clone_size: NA; d_call: NA; j_call: TRBJ1-1; v_call: TRBV10-3; cdr3_nt: TGTGCCATCAGTGAGTCGGTTCAGAACACTGAAGCTTTCTTT; cdr3_aa: CAISESVQNTEAFF
clone_size: NA; d_call: NA; j_call: TRBJ1-5; v_call: TRBV20-1; cdr3_nt: TGCAGTGCTCTGACTCTTCAGGGGAATCAGCCCCAGCATTTT; cdr3_aa: CSALTLQGNQPQHF
clone_size: many; d_call: NA; j_call: TRBJ2-1; v_call: TRBV28; cdr3_nt: TGTGCCAGCTCGGCACACAATGAGCAGTTCTTC; cdr3_aa: CASSAHNEQFF
clone_size: few; d_call: TRBD1; j_call: TRBJ1-2; v_call: TRBV29-1; cdr3_nt: TGCAGCGTTGTGTTAGTCGGGCAGGGGGATCACTATGGCTACACCTTC; cdr3_aa: CSVVLVGQGDHYGYTF
clone_size: NA; d_call: NA; j_call: TRBJ1-5; v_call: TRBV20-1; cdr3_nt: TGCAGTGCTAGAGGAGGGGTAAGTCAGCCCCAGCATTTT; cdr3_aa: CSARGGVSQPQHF
clone_size: NA; d_call: TRBD1; j_call: TRBJ2-1; v_call: TRBV6-6; cdr3_nt: TGTGCCAGCAGCCGAAATTCCGGGACAGGAGGTTATTACGAGCAGTTCTTC; cdr3_aa: CASSRNSGTGGYYEQFF
clone_size: NA; d_call: TRBD1; j_call: TRBJ2-3; v_call: TRBV4-2; cdr3_nt: TGTGCCAGCAGCCACGGGACAGACACAGATACGCAGTATTTT; cdr3_aa: CASSHGTDTDTQYF
clone_size: few; d_call: NA; j_call: TRBJ1-4; v_call: TRBV28; cdr3_nt: TGTGCCAGCCATCCGGGCCGCTCTAATGAAAAACTGTTTTTT; cdr3_aa: CASHPGRSNEKLFF
clone_size: NA; d_call: TRBD2; j_call: TRBJ2-1; v_call: TRBV12-3/TRBV12-4; cdr3_nt: TGTGCCAGCAGCTCCGGGACTAGGATACAGGAGCAGTTCTTC; cdr3_aa: CASSSGTRIQEQFF
clone_size: NA; d_call: TRBD2; j_call: TRBJ2-7; v_call: TRBV20-1; cdr3_nt: TGCAGTGCTAGCCCTCTAGCGGAGGTGGCCTACGAGCAGTACTTC; cdr3_aa: CSASPLAEVAYEQYF
clone_size: NA; d_call: NA; j_call: TRBJ2-7; v_call: TRBV20-1; cdr3_nt: TGCAGTGCTTACCCCTCCTCCTACGAGCAGTACTTC; cdr3_aa: CSAYPSSYEQYF
clone_size: NA; d_call: TRBD1; j_call: TRBJ1-6; v_call: TRBV20-1; cdr3_nt: TGCAGTGCTAGAGAGCAAGGGACAGGAAATTCACCCCTCCACTTT; cdr3_aa: CSAREQGTGNSPLHF
clone_size: NA; d_call: NA; j_call: TRBJ2-3; v_call: TRBV13; cdr3_nt: TGTGCCAGCAGCTTAGGGTTTTGGGCAGATACGCAGTATTTT; cdr3_aa: CASSLGFWADTQYF
clone_size: once; d_call: NA; j_call: TRBJ1-6; v_call: TRBV27; cdr3_nt: TGTGCCAGCAGTTTATCGCGGGGGGGAGGAGTATCCCTCCACTTT; cdr3_aa: CASSLSRGGGVSLHF
clone_size: NA; d_call: NA; j_call: TRBJ2-1; v_call: TRBV3-1; cdr3_nt: TGTGCCAGCAGCCAAGAAGGAATAGCGGCTGGCTCCTACAATGAGCAGTTCTTC; cdr3_aa: CASSQEGIAAGSYNEQFF
clone_size: few; d_call: NA; j_call: TRBJ1-1; v_call: TRBV10-3; cdr3_nt: TGTGCCGTCCGACAGAGCATGAACACTGAAGCTTTCTTT; cdr3_aa: CAVRQSMNTEAFF
clone_size: NA; d_call: NA; j_call: TRBJ2-1; v_call: TRBV6-2/TRBV6-3; cdr3_nt: TGTGCCAGCAGCCGCTACAGTGAGCAGTTCTTC; cdr3_aa: CASSRYSEQFF